This paragraph reports one T cell receptor beta chain. Germline V gene sequence: CDR1 SGDLS, CDR2 YYNGEE. Germline trimming cut 3 bases from V and 4 bases from J; bases unmatched to any gene: 11. The CDR3 extends over 17 amino acids. This sample stems from a study of blood T cell repertoires in COVID-19. Study-wide context: Collection of acute and convalescent COVID-19 samples took place in the United States, Italy and Spain. Sources were T cells, B-cell-depleted T cells, or PBMCs; the material itself was cDNA or gDNA.

Per the original data handling: Amplified reference gene primers provided the basis for estimating nucleated cell counts. Assay used: immunoSEQ multiplex PCR; TCRdb lists only in-frame clones, some missing. That table is the source of V, J and clone size, and D and trimming were worked out from the DNA. The profile covers roughly 250,000 clones, with around 87% appearing a single time and under 2.5% taken by the ten largest. The chain combines TRBV9 with TRBJ1-4; the match to TRBD1 covers 8 bases. What was sequenced was peripheral blood. The TCR was taken from a woman between 45 and 65 years old with acute or convalescent COVID-19. The CDR3: CASSAPGQGGLNEKLFF. CDR3 nucleotide sequence: TGTGCCAGCAGCGCCCCCGGACAGGGTGGGCTTAATGAAAAACTGTTTTTT.